The present T cell receptor beta chain was sequenced within a study of T cell responses to AZD1222 COVID-19 vaccine (dated by TCRdb to the early 2020s). In terms of the full investigation: Because spike-specific TCR depth and breadth did not differ between the two schedules, AZD1222 recipients who got a second dose at roughly 4 weeks were pooled with those who got a second dose at roughly 12 weeks. TCR sequencing was performed for about 240 trial participants, of whom roughly 200 were given two doses of AZD1222 and some 26 were given two doses of MenACWY control vaccine. Trial participants were enrolled into age subgroups of 18-55, 56-69 and 70-plus years, which contained 148, 28 and 57 TCR-sequenced participants, respectively. What the study reported, not specific to this receptor: Epitopes outside the regions mutated in the B.1.351 and B.1.1.7 variants were reportedly recognized by nearly half of the unique spike-specific TCRs. Conclusions about previously exposed vaccinees are limited because only six or seven AZD1222 recipients were SARS-CoV-2 seropositive at baseline. Participants were mostly white British and included more females than males, and it was suggested by the authors that clonal diversity may have been underestimated. After two AZD1222 doses, both the breadth and the depth of spike-specific TCRs were significantly higher than at day 0 and than in MenACWY recipients. No day 14 peak-response samples were available, so repertoires were characterized only after the peak T cell response. The whole spike protein was spanned by vaccine-associated CD4 TCRs, and dominant responses were seen in regions 160-218 and 743-854. The 56-69-year group was small, and its depth increase did not reach significance, likely because of low power.

From the germline V gene, CDR1 is SGHAT and CDR2 is FQNNGV. Inclusive of the bounding cysteine and phenylalanine, the CDR3 is 14 residues long. CDR3 DNA is the only sequence kept; it has 42 bases, read in frame from the first base. For this chain, trimming is 5 bases at the V end and 10 bases at the J end, and the number of junction bases without a gene match is 7. With respect to this clone: Its antigen remains unidentified. No base-level quality is on record; no much larger clone is a single base apart.

The sample's time point label is to be understood as: baseline before first vaccination. Samples from vaccinated people were obtained from the UK trials COV001 and COV002, which included a single-blind randomized controlled phase 2/3 trial of AZD1222 (ChAdOx1 nCoV-19) in healthy adults. Trial participant PBMC samples were collected at day 0 and day 28 after the second dose for TCRbeta chain sequencing. The CDR3 regions of human TCRbeta chains were analyzed by immunosequencing. Under the source paper's analysis protocol: TCRs in the repertoires were matched against a reference library of SARS-CoV-2-specific TCRs that had been generated with the MIRA antigen-specificity platform. Breadth was defined as the fraction of unique TCRs that were SARS-CoV-2-associated. Depth was defined as the fraction of total T cells that were SARS-CoV-2-associated. Each spike-specific TCR was assigned to its reactive spike region and to a CD4 or CD8 class using the MIRA data. Log10-transformed breadth and depth values were compared by one-way ANOVA with Sidak's multiple comparisons tests. TCRdb re-hosts the immuneACCESS table, in-frame sequences only. Its copies lack some clones; in the studies checked, an unresolved V gene accounts for under half of them, and the cause for the rest is not known. V and J calls and clone size are those listed in that table; D and trimming were worked out from the DNA. The sample profile shows 170,000 or so clones; 90% to 95% of them were found once. In total, the top ten clones hold approximately 1% of the sample.

Sample: peripheral blood, taken on day 0 of AZD1222 vaccination. The chain is assembled from TRBV11-2 and TRBJ2-1; TRBD2 aligns with 11 central bases. The receptor was derived from an adult in good health. CDR3 sequence: CASSPWVAGGEQFF. The bases read TGTGCCAGCAGCCCCTGGGTAGCGGGGGGGGAGCAGTTCTTC.